This T cell receptor (beta chain) was documented in a study of T-cell memory formation after mild COVID-19. Findings of the study overall: Contracting CD8+ clones were enriched in EMRA, CD4+ mainly in CM and EM. In pre-infection memory, a portion of responding clones appeared, which suggested that cross-reactive memory joined. A second wave expanding day 15 to 37 was CD4+-biased; contracting clones were balanced.

It was 5'RACE with constant-segment primers that produced the TCR alpha and TCR beta cDNA libraries, which carried sample barcodes and UMIs. One entry per CDR3 protein results from TCRdb running MiXCR on the 5' RACE reads. Of around 390,000 distinct CDR3 sequences in the sample, 15% to 20% were seen once. For this clonotype: What it binds is unknown.

V was clipped by 0 bases and J by 6 bases, with 15 bases between them. From germline, CDR1 is MNHNY and CDR2 SVGAGI (reference sequence). The CDR3 totals 15 residues. The genes are TRBV6-6 and TRBJ2-7, with D possibly matching TRBD2 (6 bases). The material sequenced was PBMCs or a T cell subset sorted from them (not recorded which). The clonotype originates from a man aged 18 to 35 who had mild COVID-19 (a few samples of this study predate the infection). Cell type and time point are not known. The CDR3 protein is CASSYSGRGGLEQYF. In DNA, the CDR3 is TGTGCCAGCAGTTACTCGGGACGGGGAGGTCTCGAGCAGTACTTC.